Sequencing of this T cell receptor beta chain was carried out in a study of human T cells and chemical hapten exposure. Regarding the study as a whole: Alopecia affected the donors, so their immune response may differ from healthy people's.

In the case of this clonotype: Its cognate antigen is unknown.

The CDR3 is 16 amino acids. CDR1 is SGHVS and CDR2 is FNYEAQ in the germline V gene. The junction had 10 bases not matched to a gene; V was cut back by 4 bases and J by 2 bases. Time point noted: patch test 1, 2 weeks after DPC sensitization. Stated treatment: therapeutic diphenylcyclopropenone sensitization with weekly scalp DPC. A single record per CDR3 protein comes from TCRdb applying MiXCR to the RACE reads. The sample has about 120,000 distinct CDR3 sequences, approximately 15% seen once; the top ten hold 0.92%. This specimen was whole blood, taken in connection with sensitization to the hapten diphenylcyclopropenone (DPC). The receptor's source is a man aged 18 to 30 with alopecia areata. Some clones in this sample may be carry-over from other donors' samples. This chain links TRBV7-6 with TRBJ2-5; 7 nucleotides align to TRBD1. The CDR3 DNA is TGTGCCAGCAGCTGGCCGAAGGGGGCCCGGCAAGAGACCCAGTACTTC. The encoded protein is CASSWPKGARQETQYF.